Below are 31 T cell receptor beta chains sequenced from a single sample in a study of T cells in Graves' hyperthyroidism and ophthalmopathy. Amplification of TCR beta CDR3 regions was performed using RNA transcripts as template. HTBI primers drove first-round RT-PCR of the TCR CDR3. Each CDR3 protein gets one entry after TCRdb re-called the multiplex PCR reads with MiXCR. The table records hundreds of thousands of distinct CDR3 sequences, around 14% of them present only once. Sequencing was performed on blood. Every receptor here comes from a woman aged 25 to 39 with Graves' hyperthyroidism.

This clonotype was recorded a few times. This chain links TRBV27 with TRBJ2-2, with TRBD2 identical over 8 bases. V lost 2 bases, J lost 0 bases, and 2 bases stayed unmatched. This CDR3 region has 16 residues. Per the germline V gene, CDR1 is MNHEY and CDR2 is SMNVEV (reference sequence). In DNA, the CDR3 is TGTGCCAGCAGTTTAATTAGCGGGACGAACACCGGGGAGCTGTTTTTT. Its protein is CASSLISGTNTGELFF.

The chain has TRBV12-3 or TRBV12-4 and TRBJ2-1; a weak D match, TRBD1 (6 bases). The germline V and J ends were trimmed by 5 bases and 10 bases, with 18 bases remaining between them. This CDR3 has 14 amino acids. DNA for the CDR3: TGTGCCAGCAGTGGCCGGGACAATCAGTTCGAGCAGTTCTTC. It is translated as CASSGRDNQFEQFF.

This clonotype was found many times. The chain employs TRBV29-1 and TRBJ2-5, with 11 nucleotides matching TRBD1. The germline V gene encodes CDR1 SQVTM and CDR2 ANQGSEA. This CDR3 has 15 amino acids. Unmatched junction bases numbered 4, after V lost 0 bases and J lost 4 bases. The CDR3 bases are TGCAGCGTTGAAGACGGACAGGGGGCTGGAGAGACCCAGTACTTC. It translates to CSVEDGQGAGETQYF.

Ten or more counts support this clonotype. V gene TRBV5-1 combines with J gene TRBJ2-3; TRBD1 matches at 10 bases. V lost 3 bases and J lost 5; bases outside the gene matches: 6. CDR3 length: 15 amino acids. The V gene's germline CDR1 is SGHRS and CDR2 YFSETQ. The CDR3 nucleotides read TGCGCCAGCAGCTGGGGACAGGGGAGAGGAGATACGCAGTATTTT. It specifies CASSWGQGRGDTQYF.

CDR3: CASSLAGGWNEQFF. The CDR3 DNA reads as TGTGCCAGCAGCTTAGCGGGGGGTTGGAATGAGCAGTTCTTC. The chain uses TRBV13 and TRBJ2-1, with 7 nucleotides matching TRBD2. This CDR3 has 14 residues. Trimming took 1 base from V and 7 from J; bases not matched to a gene: 4. Germline assignment: CDR1 PRHDT and CDR2 FYEKMQ (reference sequence).

The chain has TRBV6-5 and TRBJ2-1; TRBD2 might be the D (5 bases). Germline CDR1 is MNHEY and CDR2 is SVGAGI. The CDR3 consists of 15 residues. With 2 bases removed from V and 9 bases from J, the gap between germline ends came to 17 bases. The CDR3 is CASSYQEIGSGEQFF. DNA of the CDR3: TGTGCCAGCAGTTACCAGGAAATAGGGAGTGGTGAGCAGTTCTTC.

This clonotype was recorded at least ten times. The chain's CDR3 is CATSDAPLSKRGTEAFF. The CDR3 bases are TGTGCCACCAGTGATGCCCCTTTATCCAAGAGGGGCACTGAAGCTTTCTTT. The genes are TRBV24-1 and TRBJ1-1; D might be TRBD1 (5 bases). The V end lost 3 bases, the J end lost 4 bases, and 20 bases lay between the germline ends. Germline CDR1 KGHDR, CDR2 SFDVKD. This CDR3 is built from 17 residues.

This clonotype was counted only a few times. The rearrangement joins TRBV30 to TRBJ1-5; 7 nucleotides agree with TRBD1. Looked up from germline, CDR1 is GTSNPN and CDR2 is SVGIG (reference sequence). This CDR3 is 14 amino acids long. The J segment lost 7 bases and the V segment lost 1 base, leaving 7 bases of the junction unmatched. CDR3 amino acids: CAWSAMTGKQPQHF. In DNA, the CDR3 is TGTGCCTGGAGTGCTATGACAGGGAAGCAGCCCCAGCATTTT.

This sequence joins TRBV10-3 and TRBJ2-5, with D maybe TRBD1 (5 bases). The V end was cut by 2 bases, the J end by 3 bases, with 19 bases between. The CDR3 contains 17 residues. Per germline, CDR1 ENHRY and CDR2 SYGVKD. The CDR3 here is CAISERGRGTGEETQYF. CDR3 in DNA: TGTGCCATCAGTGAGAGGGGAAGGGGCACTGGGGAAGAGACCCAGTACTTC.

This clonotype was seen a few times. The chain carries TRBV6-1 and TRBJ2-3; the match to TRBD1 covers 7 bases. The V gene's germline CDR1 is MNHNS and CDR2 SASEGT. The trim removed 6 bases at V and 4 bases at J, leaving 4 bases unmatched. The CDR3 is made up of 13 amino acids. The CDR3 bases are TGTGCCAGCAGCATCGACAGGGCAGATACGCAGTATTTT. It codes for CASSIDRADTQYF.

This clonotype appeared many times. The chain is built from TRBV27 and TRBJ1-1; D is uncertain. V gave up 2 bases and J gave up 0 bases, with 10 bases separating them. Germline V gene lookup returns CDR1 MNHEY and CDR2 SMNVEV (reference sequence). The CDR3 is 15 amino acids. CDR3 residues: CASSLKHSMNTEAFF. The CDR3 region has the DNA TGTGCCAGCAGTTTAAAACACAGTATGAACACTGAAGCTTTCTTT.

This clonotype was found many times. One junction end does not reproduce the germline sequence, and a read error may be involved. The chain employs TRBV7-7 and TRBJ2-2; maybe TRBD2 (6 bases). The CDR3 extends over 16 amino acids. Germline CDR1 reads SSHAT; CDR2 reads FNYEAQ (reference sequence). This CDR3 is CASSLGRTINRGELFF. The CDR3 DNA sequence: TGTGCTAGCAGCTTAGGGAGGACTATTAACCGCGGGGAGCTGTTTTTT.

The rearrangement joins TRBV11-2 to TRBJ1-5; D is uncertain. Germline V gene lookup returns CDR1 SGHAT and CDR2 FQNNGV. This CDR3 comprises 15 residues. The V gene lost 5 bases and the J gene lost 1 base, with 12 bases spanning the gap. In DNA, the CDR3 is TGTGCCAGCAGCCCGGACGGGCCGAGCAATCAGCCCCAGCATTTT. This translates into CASSPDGPSNQPQHF.

This clonotype was seen a handful of times. This CDR3 is CASSLDVWLNTGELFF. The DNA for the CDR3 is TGTGCCAGCAGCTTAGACGTGTGGCTGAACACCGGGGAGCTGTTTTTT. V and J are TRBV11-2 and TRBJ2-2; D call uncertain. The germline CDR1 and CDR2 sequences are SGHAT and FQNNGV. This CDR3 is 16 amino acids long. With 0 bases removed from V and 1 base from J, the gap between germline ends came to 9 bases.

There are many counts of this clonotype. The chain couples TRBV3-1 to TRBJ2-1; 8 nucleotides line up with TRBD2. Trimming removed 0 bases from V and 10 bases from J; junction bases left unmatched: 14. This CDR3 comprises 17 residues. CDR1 is LGHDT, CDR2 YNNKEL, per germline (reference sequence). In nucleotides, the CDR3 is TGTGCCAGCAGCCAAGAGGGGTATGTAGCGGGAAGGGCGGAGCAGTTCTTC. This translates into CASSQEGYVAGRAEQFF.

Notes on this clonotype: This may be a read error, as it is one base from a much larger clone. This is likely a read error, given that the CDR3 carries no conserved phenylalanine or tryptophan at its end. The V call is TRBV20-1, the J call TRBJ2-1; no firm D call. Germline assignment: CDR1 DFQATT and CDR2 SNEGSKA (reference sequence). V was pared by 3 bases and J by 5 bases, with 14 bases between. CDR3 length equals 14 residues. The CDR3 spells CSASLYFLDNEQFS. The CDR3 coding sequence is TGCAGTGCTAGTTTATATTTCCTCGACAATGAGCAGTTCTCC.

The chain joins TRBV24-1 to TRBJ2-2, with 8 bases lining up with TRBD2. From germline, CDR1 is KGHDR and CDR2 SFDVKD. Trimming cost V 4 bases and J 6 bases; bases outside gene matches: 12. The CDR3 has 17 residues. The CDR3 coding sequence is TGTGCCACCAGTGACCCCGCCGGGACTAGAGGGTCCGGGGAGCTGTTTTTT. Encoded protein: CATSDPAGTRGSGELFF.

This clonotype was recorded a few times. This chain links TRBV7-9 with TRBJ2-2; D tentatively reads TRBD1 or TRBD2 (6 bases each). Germline CDR1 SEHNR, CDR2 FQNEAQ (reference sequence). The CDR3 runs 17 residues. V was trimmed by 5 bases and J by 5 bases, leaving 21 bases between them. CDR3 bases: TGTGCCAGCAGCCCCGCCTCCAGGGGACTCAAGACCGGGGAGCTGTTTTTT. Amino acids: CASSPASRGLKTGELFF. The entire variable domain, with the rest obtained from reference TRBV7-9 and TRBJ2-2, is as follows: DTGVSQNPRHKITKRGQNVTFRCDPISEHNRLYWYRQTLGQGPEFLTYFQNEAQLEKSRLLSDRFSAERPKGSFSTLEIQRTEQGDSAMYLCASSPASRGLKTGELFFGEGSRLTVL.

This rearrangement joins TRBV7-6 to TRBJ2-7, with 7 bases identical to TRBD1. Looked up from germline, CDR1 is SGHVS and CDR2 is FNYEAQ. The length of the CDR3 is 16 residues. Trimming at V came to 4 bases and at J to 1 base, leaving 10 bases not matched to a gene. The CDR3 DNA reads TGTGCCAGCAGCTCCTATAGGGACAGCGGATCCTACGAGCAGTACTTC. Residues: CASSSYRDSGSYEQYF.

This clonotype was seen a few times. The gene calls are TRBV9 and TRBJ1-2; D perhaps matches TRBD1 (5 bases). Germline-derived CDR1 and CDR2 are SGDLS and YYNGEE. This CDR3 has 15 residues. With 0 bases removed from V and 4 bases from J, the gap between germline ends came to 13 bases. The CDR3, as DNA: TGTGCCAGCAGCGTAGCAAGTCAGGGTAGCTATGGCTACACCTTC. It translates to CASSVASQGSYGYTF.

This clonotype occurred many times. The chain carries TRBV3-1 and TRBJ2-5; D perhaps matches TRBD2 (5 bases). CDR1 is LGHDT and CDR2 is YNNKEL in the germline V gene (reference sequence). Trimming cost V 2 bases and J 0 bases, with 16 bases left between them. The CDR3 runs to 17 residues. CDR3 sequence: CASSQRRGREYQETQYF. In nucleotides, the CDR3 is TGTGCCAGCAGCCAACGCCGGGGTAGAGAGTACCAAGAGACCCAGTACTTC.

There are many counts of this clonotype. The chain is built from TRBV20-1 and TRBJ2-7; weak D call: TRBD2 (5 bases). This CDR3 spans 13 amino acids. CDR1 is DFQATT, CDR2 SNEGSKA, per germline (reference sequence). The V end was cut by 3 bases, the J end by 1 base, with 10 bases between. The DNA of the CDR3 is TGCAGTGCTAGGCCGGGATTTTCCTACGAGCAGTACTTC. Encoded protein: CSARPGFSYEQYF.

The V call is TRBV11-1, the J call TRBJ2-7; D might be TRBD2 (5 bases). Germline V gene lookup returns CDR1 SGHAT and CDR2 FQDESV (reference sequence). V lost 0 bases and J lost 4, with 10 bases in between. CDR3 length: 14 residues. CDR3 sequence: CASSLAISGYEQYF. CDR3 coding DNA: TGTGCCAGCAGCTTAGCGATCAGCGGATACGAGCAGTACTTC.

The table lists this clonotype with many counts. The chain couples TRBV20-1 to TRBJ2-3; 13 bases agree with TRBD2. CDR3 length: 15 residues. Germline V CDR1 and CDR2: DFQATT, SNEGSKA (reference sequence). V was pared by 0 bases and J by 5 bases, with 2 bases of the junction left unmatched. CDR3 coding DNA: TGCAGTGCTAGAGAACTAGCGGGAGGGATAGATACGCAGTATTTT. Translated, it gives CSARELAGGIDTQYF.

The table lists this clonotype with many counts. V and J are TRBV10-3 and TRBJ1-1; D not certain. The germline V and J ends were trimmed by 2 bases and 4 bases, with 11 bases remaining between them. Germline V gene sequence: CDR1 ENHRY, CDR2 SYGVKD. The CDR3 loop spans 14 amino acids. The CDR3, as DNA: TGTGCCATCAGTGAGGCTCGGGGAGGCACTGAAGCTTTCTTT. Encoded protein: CAISEARGGTEAFF.

This clonotype was seen a few times. This CDR3 is CAISAKLGSGTGELFF. In DNA form, the CDR3 reads TGTGCCATCAGCGCAAAACTAGGGTCAGGCACCGGGGAGCTGTTTTTT. The J gene is TRBJ2-2, the V gene TRBV10-3; D is perhaps TRBD2 (5 bases). CDR1 is ENHRY, CDR2 SYGVKD, per germline. The CDR3 loop spans 16 amino acids. With 6 bases removed from V and 4 bases from J, the gap between germline ends came to 18 bases.

The V and J genes are TRBV2 and TRBJ1-2, with 9 bases lining up with TRBD1. From germline, CDR1 is SNHLY and CDR2 FYNNEI. The trim removed 5 bases at V and 7 bases at J, leaving 5 bases unmatched. The CDR3 consists of 13 residues. CDR3 in DNA: TGTGCCAGCAGTCGGGACAGGGAAGGTGGCTACACCTTC. Translating gives CASSRDREGGYTF.

Note on this clonotype: A read error may explain this, as a much larger clone is one base away. The J gene is TRBJ2-5, the V gene TRBV20-1, with unresolved D. The V end lost 1 base, the J end lost 2 bases, and 8 bases lay between the germline ends. Germline V gene data show CDR1 as DFQATT and CDR2 as SNEGSKA (reference sequence). This CDR3 comprises 13 residues. CDR3 in DNA: TGCAGTGCTAGAGGGCGGTCGCAAGAGACCCAGTACTTC. It translates to CSARGRSQETQYF.

There are many counts of this clonotype. The chain is built from TRBV5-1 and TRBJ2-4; D is unclear. Germline V gene lookup returns CDR1 SGHRS and CDR2 YFSETQ. The V end lost 5 bases, the J end lost 0 bases, and 15 bases lay between the germline ends. The CDR3 is made up of 16 amino acids. CDR3 loop: CASSPGDQLAKNIQYF. The CDR3 region has the DNA TGCGCCAGCAGTCCCGGAGATCAACTAGCCAAAAACATTCAGTACTTC.

This clonotype was observed a few times. The chain recombines TRBV27 with TRBJ2-1, with 9 bases aligning to TRBD2. This CDR3 region has 17 residues. CDR1 is MNHEY and CDR2 is SMNVEV in the germline V gene (reference sequence). Trimming removed 2 bases from V and 2 bases from J; junction bases left unmatched: 7. This chain's CDR3 is CASSLMVASGTYNEQFF. The CDR3 DNA follows: TGTGCCAGCAGTTTAATGGTGGCTAGCGGGACCTACAATGAGCAGTTCTTC.

The chain combines TRBV6-1 with TRBJ2-2; 14 bases map to TRBD2. V lost 5 bases to trimming and J lost 0 bases; unmatched junction nucleotides: 8. CDR1 is MNHNS, CDR2 SASEGT, per germline. The CDR3 length is 19 residues. The CDR3 spells CASSRLTSGRAANTGELFF. CDR3 nucleotide sequence: TGTGCCAGCAGTCGCTTGACTAGCGGGAGGGCCGCGAACACCGGGGAGCTGTTTTTT.